A selection of T cell receptor beta chains follows, all from one sample in a study of T cell repertoires in cytomegalovirus infection. TCRdb reprocessed the reads with MiXCR, giving one entry per CDR3 protein. The sample yields fewer than 700,000 distinct CDR3 sequences, 20% to 25% seen once. The sequencing input was CD8+ T cells from PBMCs. These receptors were collected from a human donor in good health (CMV status not recorded). Some clones in this sample may be carry-over from other donors' samples. Both conserved end residues are part of each CDR3. The D gene is left open where the match is weak. The listing skips clone size in some rows; elsewhere it reads once, few, many or a size class.

J,D,V,size,DNA,CDR3
TRBJ2-2,TRBD2,TRBV5-1,.,TGCGCCAGCAGCTTTGGACTAGCGGGATCTGCGAACACCGGGGAGCTGTTTTTT,CASSFGLAGSANTGELFF
TRBJ1-1,TRBD1,TRBV7-8,many,TGTGCCAGCAGCTTATTACAGGGGGGAACTGAAGCTTTCTTT,CASSLLQGGTEAFF
TRBJ1-1,TRBD1,TRBV20-1,many,TGCAGTGCTAGAGAGAGGGGACAGGGGGTAGCCACTGAAGCTTTCTTT,CSARERGQGVATEAFF
TRBJ2-1,.,TRBV7-8,few,TGTGCCAGCGGCGGTTCGCGGGACCCCGGCGATGAGCAGTTCTTC,CASGGSRDPGDEQFF
TRBJ2-7,.,TRBV6-1,few,TGTGCCAGCAGTTTTTTTTCCGGAGTAGGAGACGAGCAGTACTTC,CASSFFSGVGDEQYF
TRBJ2-1,TRBD1,TRBV11-2,.,TGTGCCAGCAGCTCCGCCCGGGACAGGAACTACAATGAGCAGTTCTTC,CASSSARDRNYNEQFF
TRBJ2-7,.,TRBV7-8,many,TGTGCCAGCAGGAAGGTAAACCCCTACGAGCAGTACTTC,CASRKVNPYEQYF
TRBJ2-1,TRBD1,TRBV5-1,few,TGCGCCAGCAGCTCCCGGGACAGGGCCCACAATGAGCAGTTCTTC,CASSSRDRAHNEQFF
TRBJ2-1,TRBD1,TRBV7-6,.,TGTGCCAGCATCACGGACCGGGACAGTGCACAAGAGCAGTTCTTC,CASITDRDSAQEQFF
TRBJ1-5,.,TRBV6-6,.,TGTGCCAGCAGTTACTCGCCCCAGACAGGAGAACAGCCCCAGCATTTT,CASSYSPQTGEQPQHF
TRBJ1-2,TRBD1,TRBV27,few,TGTGCCAGCAGTTCAACGCCTTGGACAGGGCTGGGCTACACCTTC,CASSSTPWTGLGYTF
TRBJ2-1,.,TRBV2,.,TGTGCCAGCAGGGCCGGGAACTACAATGAGCAGTTCTTC,CASRAGNYNEQFF
TRBJ1-2,TRBD1,TRBV6-6,many,TGTGCCAGCAGTTCCCAGACAGGGGGCGCAAGGGACTACTATGGCTACACCTTC,CASSSQTGGARDYYGYTF
TRBJ1-1,.,TRBV7-2,many,TGTGCCAGCAGCTTAAGTTGGCAGGGTTTGTTGGCTGAAGCTTTCTTT,CASSLSWQGLLAEAFF
TRBJ2-6,.,TRBV15,.,TGTGCCACCAGGGACGCGGGTTCTGGGGCCAACGTCCTGACTTTC,CATRDAGSGANVLTF
TRBJ2-2,TRBD2,TRBV3-1,.,TGTGCCAGCAGCCAAGAGGGCGGGGGAATCACCGGGGAGCTGTTTTTT,CASSQEGGGITGELFF
TRBJ2-1,TRBD2,TRBV2,.,TGTGCCAGCCAGAGGGATGGCGGGGGGGCCAGAGAGCAGTTCTTC,CASQRDGGGAREQFF
TRBJ1-1,.,TRBV5-1,.,TGCGCCAGCAGCTCAGCAACAGGTATGAACACTGAAGCTTTCTTT,CASSSATGMNTEAFF
TRBJ2-3,TRBD2,TRBV7-3,few,TGTGCCAGCAGCTTAAAGGGACTAGCGGGGGGGCCTACAGATACGCAGTATTTT,CASSLKGLAGGPTDTQYF
TRBJ2-5,TRBD2,TRBV7-2,many,TGTGCCAGCAGCATTTATGGGACTACACAAGAGACCCAGTACTTC,CASSIYGTTQETQYF
TRBJ1-1,.,TRBV2,.,TGTGCCAGCAGTGACGGGCAGTTTTCTGAAGCTTTCTTT,CASSDGQFSEAFF
TRBJ1-5,TRBD1,TRBV5-1,.,TGCGCCAGCAGCGAAGCCGGGACAGGGGGCCACCAGCTCCAGCATTTT,CASSEAGTGGHQLQHF
TRBJ2-7,.,TRBV2,.,TGTGCCAGCAGTGATTTTGACGGTAGTCGGGACGAGCAGTACTTC,CASSDFDGSRDEQYF
TRBJ1-2,.,TRBV12-3/TRBV12-4,many,TGTGCCAGCACCGGGACATCCTATGGCTACACCTTC,CASTGTSYGYTF
TRBJ2-5,.,TRBV29-1,.,TGCAGCGTGAGCCTCCCGGCGGCTAGGGAGACCCAGTACTTC,CSVSLPAARETQYF
TRBJ1-2,.,TRBV27,.,TGTGCCAGCAGTTTAATGGCCGGACAGTATGGCTACACCTTC,CASSLMAGQYGYTF
TRBJ2-1,.,TRBV7-9,.,TGTGCCAGCAGCCCCGCCATTTTCTCCTACAATGAGCAGTTCTTC,CASSPAIFSYNEQFF
TRBJ1-1,.,TRBV14,many,TGTGCCAGCAGCCAAGTACTGCGGGGGGAAGCTTTCTTT,CASSQVLRGEAFF
TRBJ1-1,.,TRBV5-6,.,TGTGCCAGCAGCTTTAAGGGACTGACCCTAAGTAGTGAAGCTTTCTTT,CASSFKGLTLSSEAFF
TRBJ2-1,TRBD1,TRBV6-5,.,TGTGCCAGCAGTCAACAGGGGACCGCTAACAATGAGCAGTTCTTC,CASSQQGTANNEQFF
TRBJ2-5,TRBD2,TRBV20-1,.,TGCAGTGCTAGAGGCCAGCGGGGGCTCAGCCAAGAGACCCAGTACTTC,CSARGQRGLSQETQYF
TRBJ1-2,.,TRBV7-2,.,TGTGCCAGCAGCTTAGCGGAGGCACGCCCTAACTATGGCTACACCTTC,CASSLAEARPNYGYTF
TRBJ2-1,TRBD2,TRBV5-6,.,TGTGCCAGCAGCCAAGATTGGACTAGCGGGGTCGCTGAACAGTTCTTC,CASSQDWTSGVAEQFF
TRBJ2-1,TRBD2,TRBV28,few,TGTGCCACCAGGGGGGCTAGCGGGGGAGTTTGGGATGAGCAGTTCTTC,CATRGASGGVWDEQFF
TRBJ2-1,TRBD2,TRBV6-2/TRBV6-3,.,TGTGCCAGCACGGGACTAGCGGGCCCCTTAGAGCAGTTCTTC,CASTGLAGPLEQFF
TRBJ2-7,.,TRBV6-4,.,TGTGCCAGCAGTGTACAAAAGGGATACGAGCAGTACTTC,CASSVQKGYEQYF
TRBJ2-6,TRBD2,TRBV2,.,TGTGCCAGCAGCTATAGGACTAGCTGTGGGGCCAACGTCCTGACTTTC,CASSYRTSCGANVLTF
TRBJ1-6,.,TRBV10-3,few,TGTGCCATCAGATCGGCCGAAGGGAATTCACCCCTCCACTTT,CAIRSAEGNSPLHF
TRBJ1-4,.,TRBV7-9,.,TGTGCCAGCAGCTATACCCAGGGGAGAGGTGAAAAACTGTTTTTT,CASSYTQGRGEKLFF
TRBJ1-1,.,TRBV18,few,TGTGCCAGCTCACCCCAGGGATTTGAAGCTTTCTTT,CASSPQGFEAFF
TRBJ2-5,TRBD2,TRBV27,few,TGTGCCAGCAGTCCCCGGGGGGGCAGTCGAGAGACCCAGTACTTC,CASSPRGGSRETQYF
TRBJ2-1,.,TRBV2,.,TGTGCCATCGAGGGGCTAATAGATGAGCAGTTCTTC,CAIEGLIDEQFF
TRBJ2-1,.,TRBV20-1,.,TGCAGTGCTAGTTCAGGGTTGTCCTACAATGAGCAGTTCTTC,CSASSGLSYNEQFF
TRBJ2-1,.,TRBV6-1,many,TGTGCCAGCAGTTTACAGGGAAGGACCTACAATGAGCAGTTCTTC,CASSLQGRTYNEQFF
TRBJ2-1,TRBD1,TRBV5-6,.,TGTGCCAGCAGCTTGGCCGACAGGGGGTCCTACAATGAGCAGTTCTTC,CASSLADRGSYNEQFF
TRBJ1-2,TRBD1,TRBV20-1,.,TGCAGTGCTAGAGATACGGCACAGGGGGGTAGAGGCTACACCTTC,CSARDTAQGGRGYTF
TRBJ2-1,.,TRBV2,few,TGTGCCAGCAGCCCCATGGACGGGACGTCCTACAATGAGCAGTTCTTC,CASSPMDGTSYNEQFF
TRBJ1-6,.,TRBV7-2,many,TGTGCCAGCAGCCCTACGGGTTATTCACCCCTCCACTTT,CASSPTGYSPLHF
TRBJ2-2,.,TRBV28,.,TGTGCCAGCAGGCTTTTACAGGAAAACACCGGGGAGCTGTTTTTT,CASRLLQENTGELFF